Sequencing of this TCR beta chain was carried out in a study of blood T cell repertoires in COVID-19. Study-level background: From T cells, B-cell-depleted T cells, or PBMCs came the material, which was cDNA or gDNA.

In the study's own analysis: The assay estimated nucleated cells by amplifying reference gene primers. Repertoires were generated with immunoSEQ multiplex PCR, while TCRdb's copy carries only in-frame clones and drops some. V and J calls and clone size are copied from that table; D and trimming were computed from the DNA. The sample carries 120,000 to 150,000 clones, approximately 82% recorded once. Germline CDR1 SNHLY, CDR2 FYNNEI. V lost 7 bases to trimming and J lost 1 base, with 17 bases between them. CDR3 size: 16 residues. The source material was peripheral blood. The source of this sequence is a human donor with acute or convalescent COVID-19. The donor label of this sample is uncertain. The chain couples TRBV2 to TRBJ1-5; tentatively, D is TRBD1 (6 bases). The CDR3 region is CASTVAQGGSNQPQHF. CDR3 DNA sequence: TGTGCCAGCACCGTCGCACAGGGAGGGAGCAATCAGCCCCAGCATTTT.